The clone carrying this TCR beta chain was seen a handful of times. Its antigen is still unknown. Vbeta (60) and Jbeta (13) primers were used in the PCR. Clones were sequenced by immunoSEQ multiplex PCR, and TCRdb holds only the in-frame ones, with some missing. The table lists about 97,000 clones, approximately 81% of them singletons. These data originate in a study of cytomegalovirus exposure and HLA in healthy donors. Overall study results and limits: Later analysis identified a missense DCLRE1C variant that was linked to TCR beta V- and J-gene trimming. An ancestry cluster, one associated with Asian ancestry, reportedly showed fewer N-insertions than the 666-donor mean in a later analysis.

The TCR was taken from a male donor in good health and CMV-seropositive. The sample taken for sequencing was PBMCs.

For the CDR3, the DNA is TGCGCCAGCAGCCCCCTCGGAGGGGCCGAGCAGTACTTC. Amino acid sequence: CASSPLGGAEQYF. The chain has TRBV4-3 and TRBJ2-7, with D maybe TRBD2 (6 bases). V was clipped by 4 bases and J by 6 bases, with 13 bases between them. CDR3 length: 13 amino acids. Germline CDR1 reads LGHNA; CDR2 reads YSLEER.